A single sample gave rise to the 5 T cell receptor beta chains below, sequenced in a study of naive and memory T cell subsets. Treatment indicated: skin biopsy from PPD injection site in Mantoux-positive individual. A UMI-containing oligonucleotide was joined by 3' ligation to the TCR cDNA template. Ligated cDNA underwent four rounds of PCR with nested alpha and beta constant region primers and SP2. TCRdb analysed the UMI-ligation and nested PCR reads with MiXCR anew, one entry per CDR3 protein. The sample has about 37,000 distinct CDR3 sequences, approximately 10% seen once. Sequencing was performed on skin, taken from a tuberculin skin test site. The receptor source for this set is an adult in good health.

The chain employs TRBV5-4 and TRBJ2-2, with D unresolved. The V and J ends lost 0 bases and 8 bases respectively, with 8 bases between them. The germline gives CDR1 SGHNT, CDR2 YYREEE (reference sequence). This CDR3 comprises 13 residues. CDR3 sequence: CASSLETAGELFF. The CDR3 DNA reads as TGTGCCAGCAGCTTGGAGACGGCTGGGGAGCTGTTTTTT.

This clonotype is medium-sized in the sample. This chain connects TRBV20-1 to TRBJ1-4; D is perhaps TRBD1 (5 bases). Germline CDR1 is DFQATT and CDR2 is SNEGSKA (reference sequence). This CDR3 comprises 13 residues. Trimming removed 3 bases at V and 5 bases at J, with 10 bases between. The CDR3 is CSASHGANEKLFF. The CDR3 DNA sequence: TGCAGTGCTAGTCACGGGGCGAATGAAAAACTGTTTTTT.

Many counts were recorded for this clonotype. V gene TRBV6-6 combines with J gene TRBJ2-2; possible D gene TRBD1, 5 bases. Germline CDR1 and CDR2: MNHNY and SVGAGI (reference sequence). The CDR3 is 13 amino acids. V was clipped by 8 bases and J by 9 bases, with 16 bases between them. CDR3 protein: CASRSSQGRELFF. The CDR3 DNA reads as TGTGCCAGCCGAAGTTCCCAGGGCCGGGAGCTGTTTTTT.

This clonotype was seen many times. J is TRBJ2-7 and V is TRBV6-6; a possible D gene is TRBD2 (6 bases). The length of the CDR3 is 15 residues. Trimming stripped 0 bases from V and 4 bases from J, with 13 bases between. The germline gives CDR1 MNHNY, CDR2 SVGAGI (reference sequence). CDR3 in amino acids: CASSYSILGGYEQYF. Here the CDR3 DNA reads TGTGCCAGCAGTTACTCGATACTGGGGGGTTACGAGCAGTACTTC.

This sequence joins TRBV5-5 and TRBJ2-3, with D unresolved. The CDR3 spans 15 residues. The germline V gene encodes CDR1 SGHKS and CDR2 YYEKEE (reference sequence). V lost 8 bases to trimming and J lost 4 bases, with 20 bases between them. CDR3: CASLNDGFESDTQYF. The CDR3 nucleotides are TGTGCCAGTTTGAACGACGGCTTCGAGTCAGATACGCAGTATTTT.